This T cell receptor beta chain is from a study of T cells in Graves' hyperthyroidism and ophthalmopathy. Study details: Peripheral blood was drawn at first diagnosis, prior to all treatment.

Study findings and constraints: The majority of expanded thyroid clonotypes above 0.001 also appeared in blood.

For Graves' hyperthyroidism to be stable, ophthalmopathy could not progress within 18 months. This sample holds PBMCs from roughly 10 ml fresh peripheral blood. There are 16 residues in the CDR3. Germline CDR1 is SGHTA and CDR2 is FQGNSA. The V and J ends lost 0 bases and 1 base, in that order; junction bases with no gene match: 3. Amplified TCR beta CDR3 regions derived from RNA transcripts. During a first-round RT-PCR of the TCR CDR3, the HTBI primer set was used. TCRdb redid the calling of the multiplex PCR reads with MiXCR, one entry per CDR3 protein. Among 600,000 to 800,000 distinct CDR3 sequences listed, approximately 40% were seen once. As regards this clonotype: Its antigen remains unidentified.

This chain joins TRBV7-2 and TRBJ2-3; TRBD1 matches 8 bases. This clonotype was obtained from a middle-aged woman with Graves' hyperthyroidism. Sequenced input: blood. In DNA form, the CDR3 reads TGTGCCAGCAGCTTAGCGTCAGGGGGCGGCACAGATACGCAGTATTTT. This translates into CASSLASGGGTDTQYF.